Included here is one T cell receptor beta chain sequence, with context. Using immunoSEQ multiplex PCR, the repertoire was profiled, and TCRdb retains in-frame clones only, with some absent. The sample records about 220,000 clones, around 80% being singletons. The record originates from a study of blood T cell repertoires in COVID-19. The origin of this receptor is a man aged 40-49 years who had recovered from COVID-19. The sample taken for sequencing was peripheral blood.

The CDR3 sequence is CASSPGLAGSTDTQYF. The CDR3 nucleotides are TGTGCCAGCAGCCCGGGACTAGCGGGAAGCACAGATACGCAGTATTTT. V gene TRBV3-1 (or the pseudogene TRBV3-2) combines with J gene TRBJ2-3; 13 bases match TRBD2. The CDR3 runs 16 residues. CDR1 LGHDT and CDR2 YNNKEL come from the germline V gene (reference sequence). The ends lost 4 bases at V and 0 bases at J; junction bases unmatched: 1.